These 22 T cell receptor beta chains were all obtained from the same sample, sequenced in a study of blood T cell repertoires in COVID-19. Profiling relied on immunoSEQ multiplex PCR, and the TCRdb table lists in-frame clones only, not all of them. The sample has some 180,000 clones; 88% are singletons. Specimen: peripheral blood. These receptors came from a middle-aged man with active or convalescent COVID-19.

This sequence joins TRBV18 and TRBJ1-1; perhaps TRBD1 as D (5 bases). The germline CDR1 and CDR2 sequences are KGHSH and LQKENI. The CDR3 extends over 15 amino acids. The germline V and J ends were trimmed by 3 bases and 3 bases, with 14 bases remaining between them. CDR3 sequence reads: CASSPNGAKDTEAFF. Written as DNA, the CDR3 is TGTGCCAGCTCACCTAATGGGGCGAAGGACACTGAAGCTTTCTTT.

V and J are TRBV9 and TRBJ2-2; D possibly corresponds to TRBD1 (5 bases). V dropped 2 bases and J dropped 4 bases, with 12 bases sitting between them. The CDR3 loop spans 15 amino acids. Germline loops: CDR1 SGDLS, CDR2 YYNGEE. This chain's CDR3 is CASSVQGRGTGELFF. The CDR3 DNA sequence: TGTGCCAGCAGCGTTCAGGGTCGAGGCACCGGGGAGCTGTTTTTT.

The V call is TRBV6-1, the J call TRBJ2-3, with D uncertain. V was clipped by 5 bases and J by 0 bases, with 6 bases between them. CDR1 and CDR2 from the germline V gene are MNHNS and SASEGT. This CDR3 has 13 amino acids. The CDR3 DNA is TGTGCCAGCAGTTTCCCGAGCACAGATACGCAGTATTTT. This translates into CASSFPSTDTQYF.

The DNA of the CDR3 is TGCAGCGTGGGGGGGACCTTGGATACGCAGTATTTT. Amino acid sequence: CSVGGTLDTQYF. The chain uses TRBV29-1 and TRBJ2-3; 7 bases line up with TRBD2. This CDR3 has 12 residues. V shed 6 bases, J shed 6 bases, and the junction held 6 bases outside the gene matches. Germline V gives CDR1 SQVTM, CDR2 ANQGSEA.

The V gene is TRBV19, the J gene TRBJ1-5; 8 positions agree with TRBD1. Germline V gene lookup returns CDR1 LNHDA and CDR2 SQIVND (reference sequence). This CDR3 comprises 13 residues. Trimming cost V 6 bases and J 4 bases; bases outside gene matches: 2. In DNA form, the CDR3 reads TGTGCCAGTAGGGGACAGGAGAATCAGCCCCAGCATTTT. It codes for CASRGQENQPQHF.

The rearrangement uses TRBV19 and TRBJ1-6; the match to TRBD1 covers 9 bases. V was clipped by 5 bases and J by 7 bases; unmatched bases: 3. Germline CDR1 is LNHDA and CDR2 is SQIVND (reference sequence). The CDR3 is made up of 14 amino acids. CDR3 nucleotide sequence: TGTGCCAGTAGTGGGGACAGGGTGAATTCACCCCTCCACTTT. Its translation: CASSGDRVNSPLHF.

The chain joins TRBV10-3 to TRBJ2-3, with D possibly TRBD2 on 6 matching bases. The CDR3 is 15 amino acids. The germline gives CDR1 ENHRY, CDR2 SYGVKD. V dropped 8 bases and J dropped 5 bases, with 20 bases sitting between them. The CDR3 bases are TGTGCCATCGGCCTCTTGCGGGAATCGATAGATACGCAGTATTTT. Protein: CAIGLLRESIDTQYF.

The rearrangement links TRBV10-3 to TRBJ1-1; D perhaps matches TRBD1 (6 bases). Looked up from germline, CDR1 is ENHRY and CDR2 is SYGVKD. Between the trimmed V and J ends, which lost 0 bases and 6 bases, there was a span of 20 bases. The CDR3 spans 17 residues. The CDR3 coding sequence is TGTGCCATCAGTGAGTCGTTCGGGGGGCGGGCTATCGCTGAAGCTTTCTTT. Translating gives CAISESFGGRAIAEAFF.

This clone was recorded only once. Here the CDR3 DNA reads TGTGCCAGCAGCCCCCCGGGACTAGCTAGCAATGAGCAGTTCTTC. This codes for CASSPPGLASNEQFF. This chain uses TRBV14 with TRBJ2-1; 9 bases match TRBD2. Per germline, CDR1 SGHDN and CDR2 FVKESK. The CDR3 has 15 residues. After removal of 4 bases from V and 6 bases from J, the junction contained 7 bases not matched to a gene.

This chain connects TRBV25-1 to TRBJ2-1; unclear D gene. V lost 2 bases and J lost 4, with 12 bases in between. Per germline, CDR1 MGHDK and CDR2 SYGVNS. The CDR3 is 15 residues long. CDR3 residues: CASSEVGQAYNEQFF. The CDR3 nucleotides are TGTGCCAGCAGTGAAGTTGGGCAGGCTTACAATGAGCAGTTCTTC.

This rearrangement joins TRBV20-1 to TRBJ1-4; the match to TRBD1 covers 7 bases. Germline-derived CDR1 and CDR2 are DFQATT and SNEGSKA (reference sequence). This CDR3 comprises 14 residues. V dropped 3 bases and J dropped 6; count of bases not matched to a gene: 7. The CDR3 spells CSASEQGLDEKLFF. CDR3 DNA sequence: TGCAGTGCTAGTGAACAGGGGTTGGATGAAAAACTGTTTTTT.

The rearrangement joins TRBV29-1 to TRBJ1-3, with TRBD1 matching 7 bases. The ends lost 4 bases at V and 4 bases at J; junction bases unmatched: 4. This CDR3 is built from 13 residues. The V gene's germline CDR1 is SQVTM and CDR2 ANQGSEA. For the CDR3, the DNA is TGCAGCGTTGTTTGGGACAGCGGAAACACCATATATTTT. The encoded protein is CSVVWDSGNTIYF.

This clone came up a few times. The chain combines TRBV4-3 with TRBJ1-3; perhaps TRBD1 as D (5 bases). Germline CDR1 LGHNA, CDR2 YSLEER. The V and J ends lost 3 bases and 0 bases respectively, with 12 bases between them. The CDR3 is 16 residues long. CDR3: CASSHEQASSGNTIYF. The CDR3 bases are TGCGCCAGCAGCCACGAACAGGCGTCCTCTGGAAACACCATATATTTT.

The V and J genes are TRBV7-8 and TRBJ1-6, with 11 bases aligning to TRBD1. CDR3 length equals 14 residues. Germline V gene sequence: CDR1 SGHVS, CDR2 FQNEAQ. V was clipped by 6 bases and J by 6 bases; unmatched bases: 1. The CDR3, as DNA: TGTGCCAGCAGGGGACAGGGGGGTAATTCACCCCTCCACTTT. Translating it yields CASRGQGGNSPLHF.

CDR3 in DNA: TGTGCCAGCACCCCCGTAGCGGGGACCTCCTACGAGCAGTACTTC. Translated, it gives CASTPVAGTSYEQYF. V is TRBV27 and J is TRBJ2-7, with 8 bases matching TRBD2. The germline V gene has CDR1 MNHEY and CDR2 SMNVEV (reference sequence). There are 15 residues in the CDR3. The J segment lost 0 bases and the V segment lost 7 bases, leaving 8 bases of the junction unmatched.

This clone was detected a few times. This sequence joins TRBV27 and TRBJ1-1, with 9 bases fitting TRBD1. Germline V gives CDR1 MNHEY, CDR2 SMNVEV (reference sequence). There are 13 residues in the CDR3. The CDR3 spells CSPGQGANTEAFF. In nucleotides, the CDR3 is TGTTCCCCGGGACAGGGAGCTAACACTGAAGCTTTCTTT.

The rearrangement joins TRBV7-2 to TRBJ2-3; D perhaps matches TRBD2 (7 bases). The CDR3 has 19 amino acids. CDR1 is SGHTA and CDR2 is FQGNSA in the germline V gene. V dropped 1 base and J dropped 4 bases, with 24 bases sitting between them. CDR3: CASSLVGGRAGYSADTQYF. The CDR3, as DNA: TGTGCCAGCAGCTTAGTAGGGGGGAGGGCCGGGTACTCGGCAGATACGCAGTATTTT.

This clone was found once. The chain carries TRBV9 and TRBJ2-5, with D perhaps TRBD2 (7 bases). The V end was cut by 1 base, the J end by 2 bases, with 15 bases between. The CDR3 spans 16 residues. The germline V gene has CDR1 SGDLS and CDR2 YYNGEE. The DNA of the CDR3 is TGTGCCAGCAGCGTATTCCCGGGGGGCAATCAAGAGACCCAGTACTTC. Protein product: CASSVFPGGNQETQYF.

V gene TRBV18 combines with J gene TRBJ2-7, with D possibly being TRBD2 (6 bases). V lost 0 bases and J 0 bases, leaving 15 bases between the germline ends. The CDR3 length is 17 residues. Germline V lookup: CDR1 KGHSH, CDR2 LQKENI. In nucleotides, the CDR3 is TGTGCCAGCTCACCACCGCGGGGCCTTTCTTTCTCCTACGAGCAGTACTTC. Translated: CASSPPRGLSFSYEQYF.

V usage is TRBV9 and J usage is TRBJ1-6, with 7 bases identical to TRBD1. This CDR3 region has 15 residues. CDR1 and CDR2 from the germline V gene are SGDLS and YYNGEE. With V trimmed by 2 bases and J by 7 bases, 6 bases remained unmatched. The DNA of the CDR3 is TGTGCCAGCAGCGTGACAGGGTTTCGGAATTCACCCCTCCACTTT. The encoded protein is CASSVTGFRNSPLHF.

CDR3: CATSRSPGQGSGELFF. The CDR3 nucleotides read TGTGCCACCAGCAGATCGCCGGGACAGGGCTCCGGGGAGCTGTTTTTT. The chain uses TRBV15 and TRBJ2-2; 9 bases line up with TRBD1. J was trimmed by 6 bases and V by 2 bases; bases with no gene match: 7. CDR1 LNHNV and CDR2 YYDKDF come from the germline V gene (reference sequence). This CDR3 is 16 amino acids long.

The chain has TRBV6-5 and TRBJ1-2; no clear D. In germline, CDR1 is MNHEY, CDR2 SVGAGI. V was cut by 3 bases and J by 1 base, with 9 bases left in between. The length of the CDR3 is 14 residues. CDR3 loop: CASSYDPVNYGYTF. In DNA form, the CDR3 reads TGTGCCAGCAGTTATGATCCGGTTAACTATGGCTACACCTTC.